Listed below are T cell receptor beta chains from one sample, sequenced in a study of shared clonotypes between healthy human individuals. TCRdb's copy holds only in-frame clones and misses some; the assay was immunoSEQ multiplex PCR. The data hold approximately 2.5 million clones, with around 94% observed a single time. Sequenced: naive CD4+ T cells sorted from blood. The receptors were sampled from a man between 18 and 29 years old in good health. Each CDR3 is given with its conserved first and last residue. D genes are given only for firm matches. The size entry is marked missing in some rows and otherwise reads once, few, many or a size class.

V gene	D gene	J gene	clone size	CDR3 DNA	CDR3 protein
TRBV6-6	TRBD2	TRBJ2-7	.	TGTGCCAGCACCTCCGGACTAGCGGGAAGGTACGAGCAGTACTTC	CASTSGLAGRYEQYF
TRBV5-1	TRBD1	TRBJ2-7	.	TGCGCCAGCAGCTTGGGACAGGGCACCCCCTACGAGCAGTACTTC	CASSLGQGTPYEQYF
TRBV7-9	TRBD2	TRBJ2-1	.	TGTGCCAGCAGCCAGACTAGCGGGGGGGCAAATGAGCAGTTCTTC	CASSQTSGGANEQFF
TRBV1	.	TRBJ2-3	.	TGCACCAGCAGCCAAGAAACAGATACGCAGTATTTT	CTSSQETDTQYF
TRBV4-1	.	TRBJ1-6	.	TGCGCCAGCAGTGGGGTAACCTATAATTCACCCCTCCACTTT	CASSGVTYNSPLHF
TRBV2	.	TRBJ1-6	.	TGTGCCAGCAGTGAGGCAGGCTCCTATAATTCACCCCTCCACTTT	CASSEAGSYNSPLHF
TRBV6-1	.	TRBJ2-5	.	TGTGCCAGCAGTGAGCACAGGGTACAAGAGACCCAGTACTTC	CASSEHRVQETQYF
TRBV10-3	.	TRBJ2-7	.	TGTGCCATCAGGGACAGCCAGAGGCAGGAGTACGAGCAGTACTTC	CAIRDSQRQEYEQYF
TRBV5-1	TRBD1	TRBJ1-1	.	TGCGCCAGCAGCTCCTCGGACCGGACAGGGAACACTGAAGCTTTCTTT	CASSSSDRTGNTEAFF
TRBV6-6	.	TRBJ1-5	.	TGTGCCAGCAGTTACTCCGGCCGGAGCACCCAGCATTTT	CASSYSGRSTQHF
TRBV7-9	.	TRBJ1-2	.	TGTGCCAGCAGCCCCTACGGGGGTAACTATTATGGCTACACCTTC	CASSPYGGNYYGYTF
TRBV7-2	.	TRBJ1-2	.	TGTGCCAGCAGCATTTCAGGGATACCAATACAGGGTGGCTACACCTTC	CASSISGIPIQGGYTF
TRBV18	.	TRBJ1-2	once	TGTGCCAGCTCCGGGGTGGAGAGTGTGAACTATGGCTACACCTTC	CASSGVESVNYGYTF
TRBV27	.	TRBJ2-7	.	TGTGCCAGCAGTTTAATGATGGGGCCGGTGGACGAGCAGTACTTC	CASSLMMGPVDEQYF
TRBV2	.	TRBJ1-2	.	TGTGCCAGCAGCCCCGACGGAAACTATGGCTACACCTTC	CASSPDGNYGYTF
TRBV5-6	.	TRBJ2-2	.	TGTGCCAGCAGCTTAAGGACCGTGAACACCGGGGAGCTGTTTTTT	CASSLRTVNTGELFF
TRBV7-3	.	TRBJ1-1	few	TGTGCCAGCAGCTTACACATGAACACTGAAGCTTTCTTT	CASSLHMNTEAFF
TRBV5-6	TRBD1	TRBJ2-1	.	TGTGCCAGCAGCGATGACAGGGGAACTGAGCAGTTCTTC	CASSDDRGTEQFF
TRBV7-2	TRBD2	TRBJ2-5	.	TGTGCCAGCAGCTGGACTAGCGGGGGTCTTCCGCGGTTCCAAGAGACCCAGTACTTC	CASSWTSGGLPRFQETQYF
TRBV18	.	TRBJ1-5	.	TGTGCCAGCTCACCGGGGCTCTCCAATCAGCCCCAGCATTTT	CASSPGLSNQPQHF
TRBV7-2	.	TRBJ1-6	.	TGTGCCAGCAGCCACGTTCGGAATTCACCCCTCCACTTT	CASSHVRNSPLHF
TRBV28	TRBD1	TRBJ1-5	.	TGTGCCAGCAGCCTTAGGGGGCGGGGCGGCAATCAGCCCCAGCATTTT	CASSLRGRGGNQPQHF
TRBV7-9	TRBD1	TRBJ1-1	once	TGTGCCAGCACCCAAGACAGGGTTGGGAGCACTGAAGCTTTCTTT	CASTQDRVGSTEAFF
TRBV7-9	TRBD2	TRBJ2-7	.	TGTGCCAGCAGAGCTAGCGGGACGTTCTACGAGCAGTACTTC	CASRASGTFYEQYF
TRBV5-1	TRBD2	TRBJ2-2	.	TGCGCCAGCAGCTTGTGGACTAGCGGTGCCGGGGAGCTGTTTTTT	CASSLWTSGAGELFF
TRBV7-8	.	TRBJ2-2	.	TGTGCCAGCAGCCCTAGAAACACCGGGGAGCTGTTTTTT	CASSPRNTGELFF
TRBV5-4	TRBD1	TRBJ1-2	.	TGTGCCAGCAGCTACGGACAGGGAACCTATGGCTACACCTTC	CASSYGQGTYGYTF
TRBV5-4	.	TRBJ2-7	.	TGTGCCAGCAGCTTGTTGGACAGCCACGAGCAGTACTTC	CASSLLDSHEQYF